What follows are 22 T cell receptor beta chains derived from one specimen sequenced in a study of identical twins. TCRdb processed the 5' RACE reads anew with MiXCR; each CDR3 protein has one entry. Of 550,000 to 700,000 distinct CDR3 sequences in the sample, 9.6% were seen once. This sample also appeared in a second study, on yellow fever vaccine responses in identical twins.

Sample: PBMCs. The receptors shown here come from a woman in her late teens or twenties in good health.

The genes are TRBV28 and TRBJ2-1; D call uncertain. The CDR3 length is 17 residues. Trimming stripped 3 bases from V and 2 bases from J, with 17 bases between. The germline gives CDR1 MDHEN, CDR2 SYDVKM. In DNA form, the CDR3 reads TGTGCCAGCAGTTTTGTAAGGGCCCCCAGGACCTACAATGAGCAGTTCTTC. As protein: CASSFVRAPRTYNEQFF.

V usage is TRBV20-1 and J usage is TRBJ2-5; 11 bases are shared with TRBD2. V gave up 6 bases and J gave up 7 bases; unmatched junction bases: 4. This CDR3 is built from 12 residues. Germline loops: CDR1 DFQATT, CDR2 SNEGSKA (reference sequence). The CDR3 sequence: CSARGLAVTQYF. The DNA for the CDR3 is TGCAGTGCGAGGGGACTAGCGGTGACCCAGTACTTC.

In this sample, this clonotype turned up many times. In nucleotides, the CDR3 is TGCAGCGTTGGTAGGGCGGGGAGGGACAATGAGCAGTTCTTC. This gives the protein CSVGRAGRDNEQFF. This chain uses TRBV29-1 with TRBJ2-1; 7 bases map to TRBD2. CDR3 length equals 14 residues. Germline assignment: CDR1 SQVTM and CDR2 ANQGSEA. The V segment lost 4 bases and the J segment 5 bases; nucleotides outside the gene matches: 8.

This clonotype was found many times. The genes are TRBV7-2 and TRBJ1-1; tentatively, D is TRBD1 (5 bases). CDR3 size: 13 residues. Deletions cut 4 bases from V and 6 bases from J, with 12 bases between. CDR1 is SGHTA, CDR2 FQGNSA, per germline. CDR3 residues: CASSSSRVAEAFF. The CDR3 DNA reads as TGTGCCAGCAGCTCGAGCAGGGTTGCTGAAGCTTTCTTT.

Many counts were recorded for this clonotype. The chain carries TRBV6-1 and TRBJ1-1; D is uncertain. CDR1 and CDR2 (germline): MNHNS, SASEGT. The CDR3 sequence is 14 residues long. V lost 6 bases and J 0 bases, leaving 11 bases between the germline ends. The CDR3: CASRKTQVNTEAFF. CDR3 nucleotides: TGTGCCAGCAGAAAAACTCAGGTGAACACTGAAGCTTTCTTT.

This clonotype was picked up many times. The chain joins TRBV20-1 to TRBJ2-1; a weak D match, TRBD2 (6 bases). With 3 bases removed from V and 6 bases from J, the gap between germline ends came to 12 bases. CDR3 size: 13 residues. Germline V gene lookup returns CDR1 DFQATT and CDR2 SNEGSKA (reference sequence). The CDR3 is CSARSGDGNEQFF. CDR3 bases: TGCAGTGCTAGGTCGGGGGATGGCAATGAGCAGTTCTTC.

The chain recombines TRBV30 with TRBJ2-5, with D possibly TRBD1 on 6 matching bases. V gave up 2 bases and J gave up 1 base, with 14 bases separating them. The CDR3 has 15 amino acids. In germline, CDR1 is GTSNPN, CDR2 SVGIG (reference sequence). CDR3 residues: CAWSNHGTLQETQYF. In nucleotides, the CDR3 is TGTGCCTGGAGTAACCACGGGACACTCCAAGAGACCCAGTACTTC.

The CDR3 spells CASSYGPLLGYTF. CDR3 nucleotide sequence: TGTGCCAGCAGTTATGGTCCCCTCCTGGGCTACACCTTC. The chain carries TRBV6-6 and TRBJ1-2; D is uncertain. This CDR3 is 13 amino acids long. CDR1 and CDR2 from the germline V gene are MNHNY and SVGAGI (reference sequence). The V and J ends lost 3 bases and 8 bases respectively, with 13 bases between them.

This clonotype was seen more than once but under ten times. The rearrangement uses TRBV29-1 and TRBJ2-7; 7 bases line up with TRBD2. Per germline, CDR1 SQVTM and CDR2 ANQGSEA. The CDR3 has 13 residues. V was pared by 7 bases and J by 3 bases, with 9 bases of the junction left unmatched. In nucleotides, the CDR3 is TGCAGCGCCCGGGACTACCCAAACTACGAGCAGTACTTC. This gives the protein CSARDYPNYEQYF.

This clonotype has at least ten counts. The rearrangement links TRBV12-3 or TRBV12-4 to TRBJ2-2; D remains ambiguous. V dropped 3 bases and J dropped 0 bases, with 11 bases sitting between them. The CDR3 has 16 residues. DNA for the CDR3: TGTGCCAGCAGTTTTAGGGCCGTCGCGAACACCGGGGAGCTGTTTTTT. Its protein product is CASSFRAVANTGELFF.

This clonotype appeared a few times. This chain uses TRBV19 with TRBJ2-7, with 7 bases lining up with TRBD2. The CDR3 is 15 amino acids. The V gene's germline CDR1 is LNHDA and CDR2 SQIVND (reference sequence). Trimming cost V 2 bases and J 5 bases; bases outside gene matches: 9. CDR3 loop: CASSIRRGLADEQYF. CDR3 sequence (DNA): TGTGCCAGTAGTATACGTCGCGGTCTAGCGGACGAGCAGTACTTC.

The sample holds many counts of this clonotype. CDR3 in DNA: TGTGCCAGCAGCGTAGCGGCAGGGGAGGGTGAGCAGTTCTTC. Translating gives CASSVAAGEGEQFF. The J gene is TRBJ2-1, the V gene TRBV9; tentative D call: TRBD2 (7 bases). The CDR3 has 14 residues. Trimming pared 0 bases from V and 9 bases from J, leaving 13 bases between. CDR1 and CDR2 (germline): SGDLS, YYNGEE.

This clonotype was seen a handful of times. The rearrangement joins TRBV7-9 to TRBJ2-1; 8 bases fit TRBD2. Trimming took 5 bases from V and 0 from J; bases not matched to a gene: 6. Germline-derived CDR1 and CDR2 are SEHNR and FQNEAQ (reference sequence). This CDR3 is 16 amino acids long. The CDR3 loop is CASSGERGSSYNEQFF. The CDR3 region has the DNA TGTGCCAGCAGCGGCGAGCGGGGGAGCTCCTACAATGAGCAGTTCTTC.

The chain combines TRBV6-1 with TRBJ1-5; D uncertain. Germline values: CDR1 MNHNS, CDR2 SASEGT. Deletions cut 8 bases from V and 4 bases from J, with 15 bases between. The CDR3 is 14 amino acids. This chain's CDR3 is CASELRGRNQPQHF. CDR3 nucleotides: TGTGCCAGCGAACTCAGAGGCAGGAATCAGCCCCAGCATTTT.

Many counts were recorded for this clonotype. CDR3 sequence reads: CASSYSSDSPIQYF. Written as DNA, the CDR3 is TGTGCCAGCAGTTACTCATCGGACAGTCCCATTCAGTACTTC. V gene TRBV6-5 combines with J gene TRBJ2-4; TRBD1 might be the D (6 bases). V dropped 0 bases and J dropped 9 bases, with 12 bases sitting between them. The CDR3 runs 14 residues. Germline V gene sequence: CDR1 MNHEY, CDR2 SVGAGI.

Points on this clonotype: At one boundary the junction diverges from the germline segment, which might be a read error. This chain uses TRBV9 with TRBJ2-5, with a weak D call TRBD2 (7 bases). Germline V gene data show CDR1 as SGDLS and CDR2 as YYNGEE. CDR3 length equals 15 residues. DNA of the CDR3: TGTACCAGCAGCGCAAGCGGGACATCCCAAGAGACCCAGTACTTC. This codes for CTSSASGTSQETQYF.

The rearrangement uses TRBV20-1 and TRBJ2-4; 10 bases align to TRBD2. CDR1 and CDR2 from the germline V gene are DFQATT and SNEGSKA (reference sequence). The CDR3 contains 14 residues. The V segment lost 4 bases and the J segment 4 bases; nucleotides outside the gene matches: 4. The CDR3 DNA follows: TGCAGTGCTATGGGACTAGCGCAAAAAAACATTCAGTACTTC. Its translation: CSAMGLAQKNIQYF.

This clonotype was seen repeatedly, ten times or more. The chain employs TRBV6-2 or TRBV6-3 and TRBJ2-1; TRBD2 aligns across 11 bases. V lost 6 bases and J lost 7; bases outside the gene matches: 14. The CDR3 loop spans 17 amino acids. Germline V lookup: CDR1 MNHEY, CDR2 SVGEGT. CDR3 nucleotide sequence: TGTGCCAGCAGACGACCCCCTTTTTCTAGCGGGAGGAATGAGCAGTTCTTC. It encodes CASRRPPFSSGRNEQFF.

This clonotype has a count of ten or more. The chain employs TRBV10-3 and TRBJ2-5; 7 bases fit TRBD1. Germline trimming cut 2 bases from V and 5 bases from J; bases unmatched to any gene: 8. Germline V gene data show CDR1 as ENHRY and CDR2 as SYGVKD. The CDR3 sequence is 15 residues long. The CDR3 DNA reads as TGTGCCATCAGTGAGGGGACAGCCTCCCGGGAGACCCAGTACTTC. It encodes CAISEGTASRETQYF.

The gene calls are TRBV7-2 and TRBJ2-3; weak D call: TRBD2 (5 bases). Deletions cut 4 bases from V and 3 bases from J, with 14 bases between. Germline V lookup: CDR1 SGHTA, CDR2 FQGNSA. CDR3 size: 15 residues. CDR3 region: CASSSRRDRTDTQYF. As DNA, the CDR3 is TGTGCCAGCAGCTCCCGCCGGGATCGGACAGATACGCAGTATTTT.

This clonotype has more than one count but fewer than ten. The rearrangement joins TRBV10-3 to TRBJ2-7; D call uncertain. Trimming pared 10 bases from V and 3 bases from J, leaving 19 bases between. The germline V gene has CDR1 ENHRY and CDR2 SYGVKD. CDR3 length equals 14 residues. CDR3 bases: TGTGCCACCCGCCATGGGTTGGCACTCTACGAGCAGTACTTC. This gives the protein CATRHGLALYEQYF.

The V call is TRBV19, the J call TRBJ1-6, with D possibly matching TRBD1 (5 bases). From germline, CDR1 is LNHDA and CDR2 SQIVND (reference sequence). V lost 10 bases and J 9 bases, leaving 16 bases between the germline ends. The CDR3 runs to 13 residues. CDR3 protein: CATRLGRTSPLHF. In DNA form, the CDR3 reads TGTGCCACGCGGTTGGGACGCACTTCACCCCTCCACTTT.